This entry lists 30 T cell receptor beta chains sequenced from one sample in a study of blood T cell repertoires in COVID-19. Some clones are missing from TCRdb's copy, which holds only in-frame ones; the method was immunoSEQ multiplex PCR. The table records around 100,000 clones, approximately 90% of them present only once. The source material was peripheral blood. These receptors originate from a human donor in a cohort sampled during active COVID-19.

The chain joins TRBV5-1 to TRBJ2-1; 14 bases are a match to TRBD2. Germline V CDR1 and CDR2: SGHRS, YFSETQ. With V trimmed by 0 bases and J by 7 bases, 3 bases remained unmatched. CDR3 length: 16 amino acids. The DNA for the CDR3 is TGCGCCAGCAGCTTGGCTAGACTAGCGGGAGGGAATGAGCAGTTCTTC. It yields the protein CASSLARLAGGNEQFF.

This clone was picked up a small number of times. The V and J genes are TRBV30 and TRBJ2-7; the match to TRBD2 covers 8 bases. This CDR3 has 13 amino acids. V was clipped by 3 bases and J by 5 bases; unmatched bases: 6. Germline CDR1 reads GTSNPN; CDR2 reads SVGIG (reference sequence). CDR3 region: CAWSPGTRDEQYF. CDR3 coding DNA: TGTGCCTGGAGCCCCGGGACTAGAGACGAGCAGTACTTC.

This clone was detected once. V and J are TRBV20-1 and TRBJ2-7, with a tentative D call TRBD2 (5 bases). CDR1 and CDR2 (germline): DFQATT, SNEGSKA (reference sequence). Trimming removed 5 bases at V and 5 bases at J, with 10 bases between. This CDR3 has 11 amino acids. The CDR3 bases are TGCAGTGCTTCAAGCGGCCACGAGCAGTACTTC. Protein sequence: CSASSGHEQYF.

The CDR3 spells CASNLAGGKETQYF. CDR3 nucleotide sequence: TGTGCCAGCAACCTAGCTGGGGGGAAAGAGACCCAGTACTTC. V and J are TRBV27 and TRBJ2-5; D perhaps matches TRBD2 (6 bases). This CDR3 has 14 amino acids. V was trimmed by 7 bases and J by 3 bases, leaving 15 bases between them. CDR1 is MNHEY and CDR2 is SMNVEV in the germline V gene (reference sequence).

The chain joins TRBV15 to TRBJ1-5; D gene ambiguous. CDR3 length: 13 residues. Germline V gene data show CDR1 as LNHNV and CDR2 as YYDKDF (reference sequence). The germline V and J ends were trimmed by 5 bases and 1 base, with 6 bases remaining between them. The CDR3 is CATSGISNQPQHF. In nucleotides, the CDR3 is TGTGCCACCAGCGGCATCAGCAATCAGCCCCAGCATTTT.

This chain links TRBV14 with TRBJ2-7; 9 nucleotides align to TRBD1. This CDR3 region has 14 residues. Germline assignment: CDR1 SGHDN and CDR2 FVKESK. With 1 base clipped from V and 4 bases from J, the junction kept 2 bases outside the gene matches. In DNA form, the CDR3 reads TGTGCCAGCAGCCAAGGGACAGGGGCTTACGAGCAGTACTTC. Its protein product is CASSQGTGAYEQYF.

This chain uses TRBV6-2 or TRBV6-3 with TRBJ1-6, with TRBD1 matching over 7 bases. The CDR3 loop spans 15 amino acids. The V gene end was trimmed by 2 bases and the J gene end by 8 bases; junction bases not matched to a gene: 6. Germline V gene lookup returns CDR1 MNHEY and CDR2 SVGEGT. CDR3 amino acids: CASSYNRDSYSPLHF. In nucleotides, the CDR3 is TGTGCCAGCAGTTACAACCGGGACAGCTATTCACCCCTCCACTTT.

V gene TRBV3-1 (or the pseudogene TRBV3-2) combines with J gene TRBJ1-1; D ambiguous. Trimming removed 4 bases at V and 4 bases at J, with 13 bases between. The CDR3 is 14 residues long. From germline, CDR1 is LGHDT and CDR2 YNNKEL (reference sequence). CDR3 sequence reads: CASSRSAAGTEAFF. DNA for the CDR3: TGTGCCAGCAGCCGCAGTGCGGCGGGCACTGAAGCTTTCTTT.

This rearrangement joins TRBV4-3 to TRBJ2-1; 13 bases align to TRBD2. The V gene end was trimmed by 3 bases and the J gene end by 2 bases; junction bases not matched to a gene: 1. Germline V gene sequence: CDR1 LGHNA, CDR2 YSLEER. CDR3 length equals 16 residues. CDR3 nucleotides: TGCGCCAGCAGCCAGACTAGCGGGAGGCCCTACAATGAGCAGTTCTTC. This gives the protein CASSQTSGRPYNEQFF.

This clone has a handful of counts. The rearrangement links TRBV2 to TRBJ1-6; D ambiguous. The V gene's germline CDR1 is SNHLY and CDR2 FYNNEI. The CDR3 sequence is 13 residues long. The V end lost 4 bases, the J end lost 11 bases, and 12 bases lay between the germline ends. As DNA, the CDR3 is TGTGCCAGCAGTGTCGAGAGGGAAGCACCCCTCCACTTT. It specifies CASSVEREAPLHF. Supplemented by reference TRBV2 and TRBJ1-6, the full variable domain reads EPEVTQTPSHQVTQMGQEVILRCVPISNHLYFYWYRQILGQKVEFLVSFYNNEISEKSEIFDDQFSVERPDGSNFTLKIRSTKLEDSAMYFCASSVEREAPLHFGNGTRLTVT.

The V and J genes are TRBV6-5 and TRBJ2-4; D is possibly TRBD1 (5 bases). Trimming cost V 2 bases and J 11 bases, with 16 bases left between them. The CDR3 runs 14 residues. Germline CDR1 MNHEY, CDR2 SVGAGI. CDR3 loop: CASSYGAGSLFQYF. The CDR3 DNA follows: TGTGCCAGCAGTTACGGGGCAGGGTCCCTATTTCAGTACTTC.

The chain couples TRBV2 to TRBJ2-7; 10 nucleotides match TRBD2. The CDR3 contains 15 residues. V gave up 2 bases and J gave up 3 bases; unmatched junction bases: 4. Germline assignment: CDR1 SNHLY and CDR2 FYNNEI. CDR3: CASSELAGEFYEQYF. The CDR3 coding sequence is TGTGCCAGCAGTGAACTAGCGGGGGAATTCTACGAGCAGTACTTC.

This chain's CDR3 is CASSFFADRLNTEAFF. CDR3 sequence (DNA): TGTGCCAGTAGTTTTTTCGCGGACAGACTGAACACTGAAGCTTTCTTT. This chain uses TRBV19 with TRBJ1-1; weak D call: TRBD1 (6 bases). Trimming removed 5 bases from V and 0 bases from J, with 16 bases in between. This CDR3 is 16 amino acids long. The germline gives CDR1 LNHDA, CDR2 SQIVND (reference sequence). The variable domain in full, with the rest retrieved from reference TRBV19 and TRBJ1-1, is DGGITQSPKYLFRKEGQNVTLSCEQNLNHDAMYWYRQDPGQGLRLIYYSQIVNDFQKGDIAEGYSVSREKKESFPLTVTSAQKNPTAFYLCASSFFADRLNTEAFFGQGTRLTVV.

The genes are TRBV7-2 and TRBJ2-1; no clear D. This CDR3 spans 13 amino acids. V was trimmed by 2 bases and J by 10 bases, leaving 12 bases between them. Germline lookup yields CDR1 SGHTA and CDR2 FQGNSA. CDR3 sequence: CASSLNIQREQFF. CDR3 in DNA: TGTGCCAGCAGCTTAAATATCCAGCGAGAGCAGTTCTTC.

The chain carries TRBV5-6 and TRBJ2-4; the D gene is possibly TRBD1 (5 bases). This CDR3 has 15 amino acids. The germline V gene encodes CDR1 SGHDT and CDR2 YYEEEE. V gave up 3 bases and J gave up 2 bases, with 12 bases separating them. CDR3 in DNA: TGTGCCAGCAGCTCGACCCGACAGTCCAAAAACATTCAGTACTTC. Protein sequence: CASSSTRQSKNIQYF.

The V call is TRBV5-1, the J call TRBJ2-3, with TRBD2 matching 9 bases. CDR3 length: 15 residues. V was pared by 2 bases and J by 2 bases, with 3 bases of the junction left unmatched. Looked up from germline, CDR1 is SGHRS and CDR2 is YFSETQ. The CDR3 nucleotides read TGCGCCAGCAGCTTAGCGGGAGGTTACACAGATACGCAGTATTTT. It is translated as CASSLAGGYTDTQYF.

The V gene is TRBV6-5, the J gene TRBJ1-1; 9 bases map to TRBD1. Germline V gene sequence: CDR1 MNHEY, CDR2 SVGAGI. The CDR3 is 14 residues long. The trim removed 0 bases at V and 5 bases at J, leaving 1 base unmatched. CDR3 sequence reads: CASSYSGQGTEAFF. Here the CDR3 DNA reads TGTGCCAGCAGTTACTCTGGACAGGGGACTGAAGCTTTCTTT.

Only one count was recorded for this clone. This chain connects TRBV30 to TRBJ1-3; no clear D. Germline V CDR1 and CDR2: GTSNPN, SVGIG (reference sequence). This CDR3 has 13 amino acids. V was trimmed by 0 bases and J by 3 bases, leaving 6 bases between them. CDR3 region: CAWSVNIGNTIYF. The CDR3 DNA is TGTGCCTGGAGTGTTAATATTGGAAACACCATATATTTT. Looking up the rest from reference TRBV30 and TRBJ1-3 gives the full variable domain: SQTIHQWPATLVQPVGSPLSLECTVEGTSNPNLYWYRQAAGRGLQLLFYSVGIGQISSEVPQNLSASRPQDRQFILSSKKLLLSDSGFYLCAWSVNIGNTIYFGEGSWLTVV.

The chain is built from TRBV11-2 and TRBJ1-3; 7 nucleotides agree with TRBD1. This CDR3 region has 16 residues. The junction had 9 bases not matched to a gene; V was cut back by 5 bases and J by 2 bases. Germline V gene data show CDR1 as SGHAT and CDR2 as FQNNGV. The CDR3, as DNA: TGTGCCAGCAGCCTACAGGGGTCCCTCGCTGGAAACACCATATATTTT. Protein product: CASSLQGSLAGNTIYF. The complete variable domain, with remaining parts taken from reference TRBV11-2 and TRBJ1-3, reads EAGVAQSPRYKIIEKRQSVAFWCNPISGHATLYWYQQILGQGPKLLIQFQNNGVVDDSQLPKDRFSAERLKGVDSTLKIQPAKLEDSAVYLCASSLQGSLAGNTIYFGEGSWLTVV.

The chain employs TRBV11-2 and TRBJ1-4, with D maybe TRBD1 (6 bases). Germline-derived CDR1 and CDR2 are SGHAT and FQNNGV. The CDR3 runs to 16 residues. V lost 1 base and J 9 bases, leaving 18 bases between the germline ends. Here the CDR3 reads CASSLGPQGSMKKLFF. In DNA form, the CDR3 reads TGTGCCAGCAGCTTAGGCCCCCAGGGGAGTATGAAAAAACTGTTTTTT.

This clone was found once. This chain joins TRBV19 and TRBJ2-7, with D tentatively TRBD1 (5 bases). Trimming left V 3 bases short and J 6 bases short, with 9 bases between. Germline CDR1 is LNHDA and CDR2 is SQIVND (reference sequence). The CDR3 is 12 residues long. The CDR3: CASSIQGSEQYF. For the CDR3, the DNA is TGTGCCAGTAGTATTCAGGGTTCCGAGCAGTACTTC.

This rearrangement joins TRBV11-2 to TRBJ2-7, with D maybe TRBD2 (6 bases). Looked up from germline, CDR1 is SGHAT and CDR2 is FQNNGV. Trimming shortened V by 11 bases and J by 9 bases, and 23 bases separated the two germline ends. CDR3 length: 13 amino acids. The CDR3 is CADGEASPGWQYF. The CDR3 coding sequence is TGTGCCGATGGGGAGGCATCCCCCGGGTGGCAGTACTTC.

Note on this clone: The junction does not match germline at one end; this may be a read error. The chain is built from TRBV29-1 and TRBJ1-2; D is possibly TRBD1 (5 bases). The germline V gene encodes CDR1 SQVTM and CDR2 ANQGSEA. The CDR3 loop spans 8 amino acids. This CDR3 reads CSVEQGRF. The CDR3, as DNA: TGCAGCGTTGAGCAGGGCCGCTTC.

CDR3 region: CASSQDPGPSGTDTQYF. In DNA form, the CDR3 reads TGCGCCAGCAGCCAAGACCCGGGACCTAGCGGCACAGATACGCAGTATTTT. The gene calls are TRBV4-1 and TRBJ2-3, with a tentative D call TRBD2 (6 bases). The length of the CDR3 is 17 residues. Trimming cost V 0 bases and J 1 base, with 14 bases left between them. Per the germline V gene, CDR1 is MGHRA and CDR2 is YSYEKL.

The V call is TRBV12-1, the J call TRBJ2-5; TRBD2 was called by the table and not checked on the DNA. TRBV12-1 is given as a pseudogene. The CDR3 covers 14 residues. Written as DNA, the CDR3 is TGTGCCAGCAGCCTCGGGGGGGCCCAAGAGACCCAGTACTTC. Its translation: CASSLGGAQETQYF.

This rearrangement joins TRBV13 to TRBJ2-7, with 7 positions matching TRBD1. V lost 5 bases to trimming and J lost 3 bases; unmatched junction nucleotides: 13. Germline CDR1 and CDR2: PRHDT and FYEKMQ (reference sequence). This CDR3 is 16 amino acids long. This CDR3 is CASSPSPAGGFYEQYF. In nucleotides, the CDR3 is TGTGCCAGCAGCCCGTCCCCGGCAGGGGGATTCTACGAGCAGTACTTC.

This chain links TRBV4-1 with TRBJ1-3; D not resolved. Between the trimmed V and J ends, which lost 1 base and 2 bases, there was a span of 9 bases. In germline, CDR1 is MGHRA, CDR2 YSYEKL. The CDR3 consists of 15 residues. The CDR3 loop is CASSQVSSAGNTIYF. CDR3 DNA: TGCGCCAGCAGCCAAGTGAGCTCGGCTGGAAACACCATATATTTT.

J is TRBJ2-7 and V is TRBV18; TRBD1 agrees at 9 bases. Germline V lookup: CDR1 KGHSH, CDR2 LQKENI. The V gene end was trimmed by 3 bases and the J gene end by 2 bases; junction bases not matched to a gene: 8. The CDR3 contains 16 residues. CDR3 region: CASSPSGTGMTYEQYF. The CDR3, as DNA: TGTGCCAGCTCACCCTCTGGGACAGGGATGACCTACGAGCAGTACTTC.

The V call is TRBV10-3, the J call TRBJ1-2, with a weak D call TRBD1 (6 bases). This CDR3 is 12 amino acids long. Trimming shortened V by 6 bases and J by 4 bases, and 9 bases separated the two germline ends. The germline V gene has CDR1 ENHRY and CDR2 SYGVKD. The CDR3 DNA is TGTGCCATCAGGGACAGTTCCTATGGCTACACCTTC. This translates into CAIRDSSYGYTF.

The chain recombines TRBV12-2 with TRBJ1-6; TRBD1, the D gene given by the table, was not confirmed from the DNA. TRBV12-2 is a pseudogene segment. This CDR3 is built from 14 residues. The CDR3 DNA reads TGTGCAAGTCGCTCCGGGACACTAAATTCACCCCTCCACTTT. It yields the protein CASRSGTLNSPLHF.